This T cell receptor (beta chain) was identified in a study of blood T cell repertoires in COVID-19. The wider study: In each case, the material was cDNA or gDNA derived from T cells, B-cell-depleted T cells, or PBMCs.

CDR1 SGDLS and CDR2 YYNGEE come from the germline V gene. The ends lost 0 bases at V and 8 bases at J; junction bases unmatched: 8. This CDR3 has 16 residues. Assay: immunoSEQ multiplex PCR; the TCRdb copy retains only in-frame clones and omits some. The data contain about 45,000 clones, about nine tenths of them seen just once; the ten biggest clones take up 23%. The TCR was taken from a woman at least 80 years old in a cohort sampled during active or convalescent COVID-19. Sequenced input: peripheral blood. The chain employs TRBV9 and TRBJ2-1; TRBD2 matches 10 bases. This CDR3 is CASSVGGSGRTHEQFF. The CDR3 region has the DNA TGTGCCAGCAGCGTAGGGGGTAGCGGGAGGACCCATGAGCAGTTCTTC.